The present T cell receptor (beta chain) was sequenced within a study of T cell responses to AZD1222 COVID-19 vaccine. Regarding this clone: Its target is unknown.

Looked up from germline, CDR1 is SQVTM and CDR2 is ANQGSEA. V lost 2 bases and J lost 0, with 10 bases in between. This CDR3 comprises 14 residues. Whole-study findings and limits: Nearly half of spike-specific TCRs reportedly target variant regions that are unmutated in the B.1.351 and B.1.1.7 variants. The donor group comprised mostly white British people and more females; the analysis possibly underestimated clonal diversity. Once two AZD1222 doses were given, Spike-specific TCR breadth and depth went up. Mapped onto spike, vaccine-associated CD4 TCRs spanned it and were dominant at 160-218 and 743-854.

Using immunoSEQ multiplex PCR, the repertoire was profiled, and TCRdb retains in-frame clones only, with some absent. The repertoire consists of some 110,000 clones, with around 90% occurring once and the leading ten covering 3.5%. The chain has TRBV29-1 and TRBJ1-1; D perhaps matches TRBD1 (5 bases). The TCR comes from an adult who received the AZD1222 COVID-19 vaccine. The specimen was peripheral blood, collected 28 days after the second AZD1222 dose. The CDR3 loop reads CSVEPNRLNTEAFF. The CDR3 DNA reads as TGCAGCGTTGAACCCAACAGGTTGAACACTGAAGCTTTCTTT.